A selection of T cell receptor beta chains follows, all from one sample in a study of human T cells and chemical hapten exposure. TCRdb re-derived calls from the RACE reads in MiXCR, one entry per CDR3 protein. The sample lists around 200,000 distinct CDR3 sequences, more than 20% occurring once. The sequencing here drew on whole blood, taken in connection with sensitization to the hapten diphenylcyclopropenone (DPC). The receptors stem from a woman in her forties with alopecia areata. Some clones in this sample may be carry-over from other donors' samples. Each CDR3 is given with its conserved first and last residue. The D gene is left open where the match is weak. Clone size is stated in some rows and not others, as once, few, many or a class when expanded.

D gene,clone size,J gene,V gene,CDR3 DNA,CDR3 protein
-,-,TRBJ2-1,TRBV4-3,TGCGCCAGCAGCCAAGATCAAGGGTCCAACAATGAGCAGTTCTTC,CASSQDQGSNNEQFF
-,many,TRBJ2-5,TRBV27,TGTGCCAGCAGTTTCGGAGGGAAAGAGACCCAGTACTTC,CASSFGGKETQYF
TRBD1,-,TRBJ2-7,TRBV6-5,TGTGCCAGCAGTATGGGACAGGGAAGGGAGCAGTACTTC,CASSMGQGREQYF
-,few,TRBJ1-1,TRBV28,TGTGCCAGCAGTTTGCCTTCCGGCAGGGAAGCTTTCTTT,CASSLPSGREAFF
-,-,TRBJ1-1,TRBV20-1,TGCAGTGCTAGAAGCTTGAACACTGAAGCTTTCTTT,CSARSLNTEAFF
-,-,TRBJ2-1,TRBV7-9,TGTGCCAGCAGCTTGAGGGGGGCGGGAGCAAGGAATGAGCAGTTCTTC,CASSLRGAGARNEQFF
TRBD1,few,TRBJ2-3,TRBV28,TGTGCCAGCAAGGACAGGGAGAGTGATACGCAGTATTTT,CASKDRESDTQYF
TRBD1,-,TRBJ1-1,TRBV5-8,TGTGCCAGCAGCTCTGGACAGGGGACCACTGAAGCTTTCTTT,CASSSGQGTTEAFF
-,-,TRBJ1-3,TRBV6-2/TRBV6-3,TGTGCCAGCAACCGGGACGGGCGCTCTGGAAACACCATATATTTT,CASNRDGRSGNTIYF
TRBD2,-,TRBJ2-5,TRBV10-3,TGTGCCATCAGTGAAGCGGGGGAAGAGACCCAGTACTTC,CAISEAGEETQYF
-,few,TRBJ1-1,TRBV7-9,TGTGCCAGCAGCTTCCTTTCCGGGGGCCGGACTGAAGCTTTCTTT,CASSFLSGGRTEAFF
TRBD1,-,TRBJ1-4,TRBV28,TGTGCCAGCACCCTGGAGGGGGCCCGGACAAAGGCTAATGAAAAACTGTTTTTT,CASTLEGARTKANEKLFF
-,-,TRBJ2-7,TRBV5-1,TGCGCCAGCAGCTTGGCCCGGGAGAGGGAGAGTTGCTACGAGCAGTACTTC,CASSLARERESCYEQYF
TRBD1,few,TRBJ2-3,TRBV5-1,TGCGCCAGCAGCTCGGACAGGGTCTCGCAGTATTTT,CASSSDRVSQYF
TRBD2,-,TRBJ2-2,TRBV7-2,TGTGCCAGCAGCCTACACGGACTAGCGGGAGTTACCGGGGAGCTGTTTTTT,CASSLHGLAGVTGELFF
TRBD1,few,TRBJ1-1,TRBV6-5,TGTGCCAGCAGTCAACAATCAACAGGGGTCACTGAAGCTTTCTTT,CASSQQSTGVTEAFF
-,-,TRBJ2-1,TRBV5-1,TGCGCCAGCAGCTTGCATGGCGCTGAGCAGTTCTTC,CASSLHGAEQFF
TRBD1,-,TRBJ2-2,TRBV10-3,TGTGCCATCAGTGAGCGTTCGGACAGGGCGAACACCGGGGAGCTGTTTTTT,CAISERSDRANTGELFF